This TCR beta chain was recovered during a study of cytomegalovirus exposure and HLA in healthy donors. About the research overall: Of all 400 or so donors who were genotyped, roughly 81% belonged to the Caucasian-associated ancestry cluster.

The PCR had 60 Vbeta and 13 Jbeta primers. The repertoire was sequenced with immunoSEQ multiplex PCR; TCRdb's copy has only in-frame clones and lacks some. Of 190,000 or so clones detected, roughly four fifths appear once; the ten largest clones hold around 1.7%. For this clone: Its target is unknown.

General study points: Follow-up analysis later connected one missense variant in DCLRE1C with trimming of TCR beta V- and J-genes. Immune exposure information available was restricted to CMV serostatus.

Germline V lookup: CDR1 SGHAT, CDR2 FQDESV (reference sequence). V lost 8 bases and J 5 bases, leaving 10 bases between the germline ends. The CDR3 spans 11 residues. This clonotype originated in a man aged 45-65 years in good health and CMV-seronegative. Sequenced: PBMCs. The chain links TRBV11-1 to TRBJ2-7; tentatively, D is TRBD2 (6 bases). CDR3 in DNA: TGTGCCAGCGGGAAGCGGGACGAGCAGTACTTC. Its protein product is CASGKRDEQYF.